This is a list of T cell receptor beta chains from one sample in a study of CD8+CD57+ T cells in acquired aplastic anemia. TCRdb independently ran MiXCR on the reads; one entry per CDR3 protein. The repertoire holds 75,000 to 90,000 distinct CDR3 sequences, with more than 40% as singletons. The sequenced sample consisted of sorted CD4+, CD8+, or CD8+CD57+ T cells (not recorded which) from PBMCs. The receptors originated from a human donor in good health, serving as a control. The CDR3 runs from the conserved cysteine through the conserved F or W. D genes are given only for firm matches. Not all rows give a size; the values are once, few, many and, for expanded clones, a class.

size	D	V	J	CDR3	DNA
many	.	TRBV5-1	TRBJ1-2	CASTGEGYGYTF	TGCGCCAGCACCGGGGAGGGCTATGGCTACACCTTC
once	.	TRBV2	TRBJ2-5	CASSVRLTQETQYF	TGTGCCAGCAGTGTCCGCCTTACCCAAGAGACCCAGTACTTC
.	.	TRBV10-1	TRBJ2-2	CASSPNPTGELFF	TGCGCCAGCAGCCCGAATCCCACCGGGGAGCTGTTTTTT
.	.	TRBV27	TRBJ1-5	CASSSYSNQPQHF	TGTGCCAGCAGTTCTTATAGCAATCAGCCCCAGCATTTT
.	TRBD1	TRBV2	TRBJ2-3	CASSQQGRTGTQYF	TGTGCCAGCAGCCAACAGGGGCGCACAGGTACGCAGTATTTT
many	.	TRBV6-5	TRBJ1-1	CASSYGNGEAFF	TGTGCCAGCAGTTACGGTAACGGTGAAGCTTTCTTT
.	.	TRBV25-1	TRBJ2-3	CASHGAGDTQYF	TGTGCCAGCCATGGAGCGGGTGATACGCAGTATTTT
many	TRBD1	TRBV15	TRBJ2-7	CATSTGVGEQYF	TGTGCCACCAGTACAGGGGTGGGGGAGCAGTACTTC
many	.	TRBV7-2	TRBJ2-3	CASSLPDTQYF	TGTGCCAGCAGCTTACCAGATACGCAGTATTTT
.	.	TRBV6-5	TRBJ2-1	CAGSLRGAYNEQFF	TGTGCCGGCAGTTTGCGAGGCGCCTACAATGAGCAGTTCTTC
few	TRBD1	TRBV25-1	TRBJ2-1	CATSGDRGPLQFF	TGTGCCACCTCAGGGGACAGGGGGCCCCTTCAGTTCTTC
many	.	TRBV2	TRBJ2-7	CASIFDQEQYF	TGTGCCAGCATTTTCGACCAGGAGCAGTACTTC
.	.	TRBV10-1	TRBJ2-7	CASRRAILSYEQYF	TGCGCCAGCAGGAGGGCGATCCTCTCCTACGAGCAGTACTTC
.	.	TRBV29-1	TRBJ1-1	CSVGVSLGTEAFF	TGCAGCGTGGGGGTGAGCTTGGGCACTGAAGCTTTCTTT
.	.	TRBV2	TRBJ1-1	CASSFGGGATEAFF	TGTGCCAGCAGTTTCGGGGGGGGGGCCACTGAAGCTTTCTTT
.	.	TRBV30	TRBJ1-1	CAWSAQNTEAFF	TGTGCCTGGAGTGCCCAAAACACTGAAGCTTTCTTT
many	.	TRBV7-9	TRBJ2-5	CASSLERGSEETQYF	TGTGCCAGCAGCTTAGAAAGGGGGAGTGAGGAGACCCAGTACTTC
.	TRBD1	TRBV19	TRBJ2-3	CATATGIRTDTQYF	TGTGCCACTGCGACAGGGATAAGAACAGATACGCAGTATTTT
many	.	TRBV19	TRBJ1-1	CASSFTPSPEAFF	TGTGCCAGTAGTTTTACCCCAAGCCCGGAAGCTTTCTTT
many	.	TRBV6-1	TRBJ2-7	CASSTGSEQYF	TGTGCCAGCAGTACTGGTAGCGAGCAGTACTTC
many	TRBD1	TRBV9	TRBJ2-7	CASSVVPGQVVSEQYF	TGTGCCAGCAGCGTAGTCCCGGGACAGGTTGTAAGCGAGCAGTACTTC
.	.	TRBV7-9	TRBJ1-2	CASWVGSGYTF	TGTGCCAGTTGGGTGGGAAGTGGCTACACCTTC
.	TRBD2	TRBV16	TRBJ2-7	CASSLFAGLAYEQYF	TGTGCCAGCAGCCTATTTGCTGGACTAGCCTACGAGCAGTACTTC
many	.	TRBV2	TRBJ2-2	CASLQGLTGELFF	TGTGCCAGCCTCCAGGGGCTAACCGGGGAGCTGTTTTTT
few	TRBD1	TRBV7-8	TRBJ2-1	CASSPGTGQEQFF	TGTGCCAGCTCGCCCGGGACAGGTCAGGAGCAGTTCTTC
.	TRBD2	TRBV29-1	TRBJ2-1	CSVAGLGNEQFF	TGCAGCGTGGCTGGACTAGGCAATGAGCAGTTCTTC
many	.	TRBV20-1	TRBJ2-1	CSAHWRSYNEQFF	TGCAGTGCCCACTGGCGGTCCTACAATGAGCAGTTCTTC
.	.	TRBV10-2	TRBJ1-6	CASTRGDSPLHF	TGCGCCAGCACACGGGGGGATTCACCCCTCCACTTT
.	.	TRBV3-1	TRBJ1-2	CASSQISNGRRNDGYTF	TGTGCCAGCAGCCAGATCTCTAACGGACGCCGAAATGATGGCTACACCTTC
.	.	TRBV3-1	TRBJ2-1	CASSRAGSPPSAYNEQFF	TGTGCCAGCAGCCGGGCTGGATCGCCCCCCTCCGCCTACAATGAGCAGTTCTTC
few	.	TRBV7-9	TRBJ2-5	CASSAVAETQYF	TGTGCCAGCAGCGCAGTAGCAGAGACCCAGTACTTC
.	TRBD2	TRBV11-1	TRBJ2-7	CASAAGTSGRGGPSEQYF	TGTGCTAGTGCCGCCGGGACTAGCGGGAGAGGGGGGCCTTCCGAGCAGTACTTC
many	TRBD1	TRBV20-1	TRBJ1-6	CSARQGESSYNSPLHF	TGCAGTGCTAGGCAGGGGGAGAGCTCCTATAATTCACCCCTCCACTTT
.	TRBD1	TRBV15	TRBJ2-1	CATSRDSGTGEDEQFF	TGTGCCACCAGCAGAGATTCCGGGACAGGGGAGGATGAGCAGTTCTTC
.	.	TRBV2	TRBJ1-2	CATDQGYGYTF	TGTGCCACCGACCAGGGGTATGGCTACACCTTC
few	.	TRBV2	TRBJ2-7	CASSETTVSYEQYF	TGTGCCAGCAGTGAAACAACAGTCTCCTACGAGCAGTACTTC
many	TRBD1	TRBV12-3/TRBV12-4	TRBJ1-2	CASSPAGQGVGYGYTF	TGTGCCAGCAGTCCCGCGGGACAGGGGGTGGGCTATGGCTACACCTTC
.	.	TRBV25-1	TRBJ1-6	CASSEQINSPLHF	TGTGCCAGCAGTGAACAGATTAATTCACCCCTCCACTTT
.	.	TRBV27	TRBJ2-7	CASSLQGYSSYEQYF	TGTGCCAGCAGTTTACAGGGCTATAGCTCCTACGAGCAGTACTTC
.	.	TRBV10-2	TRBJ2-7	CASSPGVDYEQYF	TGCGCCAGCAGTCCGGGGGTAGACTACGAGCAGTACTTC
many	TRBD1	TRBV20-1	TRBJ2-7	CSARDPGTGYDEQYF	TGCAGTGCTAGAGATCCAGGGACAGGGTACGACGAGCAGTACTTC
.	.	TRBV10-1	TRBJ2-3	CASSESKAADTQYF	TGCGCCAGCAGTGAGTCGAAGGCCGCAGATACGCAGTATTTT
few	.	TRBV30	TRBJ2-3	CAWSVGRTDTQYF	TGTGCCTGGAGTGTGGGGCGGACAGATACGCAGTATTTT
.	.	TRBV28	TRBJ1-2	CASSLWRQDAGYTF	TGTGCCAGCAGTTTATGGAGGCAGGATGCGGGCTACACCTTC
many	.	TRBV9	TRBJ1-6	CASSETASGSPLHF	TGTGCCAGCAGCGAGACGGCGTCTGGCTCACCCCTCCACTTT
.	.	TRBV25-1	TRBJ1-1	CASSLDGWVMNTEAFF	TGTGCCAGCAGCTTGGATGGTTGGGTCATGAACACTGAAGCTTTCTTT
.	TRBD1	TRBV27	TRBJ2-5	CASSRGTGAAETQYF	TGTGCCAGCAGTCGCGGGACAGGGGCTGCGGAGACCCAGTACTTC
.	TRBD1	TRBV11-1	TRBJ1-5	CASSYRGGTGGSGCNQPQHF	TGTGCCAGCAGCTACCGCGGGGGGACAGGGGGTTCGGGATGCAATCAGCCCCAGCATTTT
.	TRBD1	TRBV12-3/TRBV12-4	TRBJ1-1	CASSPAHRGRDTEAFF	TGTGCCAGCAGTCCCGCCCACAGGGGTAGGGACACTGAAGCTTTCTTT
many	TRBD2	TRBV20-1	TRBJ2-7	CSVQTSEGYEQYF	TGCAGTGTTCAGACTAGCGAGGGGTACGAGCAGTACTTC
.	.	TRBV4-1	TRBJ2-7	CASSQVLVGYEQYF	TGCGCCAGCAGCCAAGTTCTGGTTGGGTACGAGCAGTACTTC
.	TRBD2	TRBV19	TRBJ2-3	CASSTRGLAGSTDTQYF	TGTGCCAGTAGTACCCGGGGACTAGCGGGAAGCACAGATACGCAGTATTTT
.	.	TRBV6-1	TRBJ1-3	CASSDGSSGNTIYF	TGTGCCAGCAGTGACGGGAGCTCTGGAAACACCATATATTTT
many	.	TRBV2	TRBJ2-5	CASEGFKGRVRETQYF	TGTGCCAGCGAGGGATTTAAAGGGCGCGTACGGGAGACCCAGTACTTC
few	TRBD2	TRBV15	TRBJ2-1	CATSIGGLVYEQFF	TGTGCCACCAGCATAGGGGGACTAGTATATGAGCAGTTCTTC
once	.	TRBV7-3	TRBJ2-6	CASSLTGLSSGANVLTF	TGTGCCAGCAGCTTAACGGGGCTGAGCTCTGGGGCCAACGTCCTGACTTTC